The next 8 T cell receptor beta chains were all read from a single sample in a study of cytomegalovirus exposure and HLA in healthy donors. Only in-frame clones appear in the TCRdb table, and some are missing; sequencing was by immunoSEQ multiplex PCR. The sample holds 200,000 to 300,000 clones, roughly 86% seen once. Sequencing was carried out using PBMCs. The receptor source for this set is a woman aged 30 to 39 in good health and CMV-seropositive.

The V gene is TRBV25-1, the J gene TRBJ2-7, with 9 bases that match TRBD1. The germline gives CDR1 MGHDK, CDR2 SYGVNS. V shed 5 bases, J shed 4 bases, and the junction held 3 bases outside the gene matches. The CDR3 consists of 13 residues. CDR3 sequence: CASSTGGIYEQYF. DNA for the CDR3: TGTGCCAGCAGTACAGGGGGCATATACGAGCAGTACTTC.

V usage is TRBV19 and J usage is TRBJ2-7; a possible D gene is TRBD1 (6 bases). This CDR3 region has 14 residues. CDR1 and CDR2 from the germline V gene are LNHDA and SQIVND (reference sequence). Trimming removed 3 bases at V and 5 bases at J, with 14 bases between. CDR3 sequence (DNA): TGTGCCAGTAGTATCGCCAGGGGCGGCCACGAGCAGTACTTC. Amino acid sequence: CASSIARGGHEQYF.

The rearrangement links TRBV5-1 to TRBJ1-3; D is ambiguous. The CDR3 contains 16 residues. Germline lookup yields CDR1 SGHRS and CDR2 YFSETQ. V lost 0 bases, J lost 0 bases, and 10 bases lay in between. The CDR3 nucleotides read TGCGCCAGCAGCTTGGCTTCCCCAGACTCTGGAAACACCATATATTTT. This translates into CASSLASPDSGNTIYF. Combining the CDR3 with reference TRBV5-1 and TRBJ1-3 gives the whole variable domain KAGVTQTPRYLIKTRGQQVTLSCSPISGHRSVSWYQQTPGQGLQFLFEYFSETQRNKGNFPGRFSGRQFSNSRSEMNVSTLELGDSALYLCASSLASPDSGNTIYFGEGSWLTVV.

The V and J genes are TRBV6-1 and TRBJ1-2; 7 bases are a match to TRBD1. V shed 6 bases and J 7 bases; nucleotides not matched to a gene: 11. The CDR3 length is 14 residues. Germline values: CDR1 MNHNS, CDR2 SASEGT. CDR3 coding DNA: TGTGCCAGCAGAACAACAGGGGCAGGGGGTGGCTACACCTTC. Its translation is CASRTTGAGGGYTF.

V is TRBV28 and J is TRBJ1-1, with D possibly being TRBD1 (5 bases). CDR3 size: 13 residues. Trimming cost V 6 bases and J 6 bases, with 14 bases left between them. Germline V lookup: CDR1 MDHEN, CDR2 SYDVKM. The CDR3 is CASRIQGYAEAFF. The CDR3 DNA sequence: TGTGCCAGCAGGATCCAGGGTTACGCTGAAGCTTTCTTT.

CDR3 region: CASSLDRGGIYEQYF. CDR3 DNA sequence: TGTGCCAGCAGCCTGGACAGGGGTGGAATCTACGAGCAGTACTTC. The rearrangement joins TRBV28 to TRBJ2-7; 9 nucleotides match TRBD1. This CDR3 has 15 residues. Trimming at V came to 6 bases and at J to 3 bases, leaving 9 bases not matched to a gene. Germline lookup yields CDR1 MDHEN and CDR2 SYDVKM.

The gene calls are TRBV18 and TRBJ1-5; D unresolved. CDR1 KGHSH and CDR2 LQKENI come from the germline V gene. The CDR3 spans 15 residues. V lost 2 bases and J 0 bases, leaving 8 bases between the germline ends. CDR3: CASSPTADSNQPQHF. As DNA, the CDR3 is TGTGCCAGCTCACCAACGGCGGATAGCAATCAGCCCCAGCATTTT.

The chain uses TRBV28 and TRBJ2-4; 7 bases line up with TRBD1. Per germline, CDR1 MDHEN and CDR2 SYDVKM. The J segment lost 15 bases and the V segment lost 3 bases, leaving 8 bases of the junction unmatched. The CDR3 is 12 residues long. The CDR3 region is CASSFGLNRGYF. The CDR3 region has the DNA TGTGCCAGCAGTTTTGGTCTGAACAGGGGGTACTTC.